The T cell receptor beta chain under discussion was sequenced for a study of shared clonotypes between healthy human individuals. Study in general: Three CD4 naive, three CD4 memory, two CD8 naive and one CD8 memory plate were used per donor.

General observations from the study: Although depth was large, rarefaction showed that sequencing of the sorted subsets was incomplete.

CDR1 LNHDA and CDR2 SQIVND come from the germline V gene (reference sequence). With V trimmed by 10 bases and J by 1 base, 13 bases remained unmatched. The CDR3 length is 17 residues. In the sorted-subset replicate PCRs, 150 to 200 ng DNA, 29,000 or so T cell genomes, was used. Generated by immunoSEQ multiplex PCR, the TCRdb table keeps only in-frame clones and is missing some. The sample lists about 1.9 million clones; about 93% were seen once. Naive CD8 populations comprised CD45RO-negative cells positively selected for CCR7, excluding terminally differentiated effector memory CD45RA+ cells. This clone was counted a single time. Its matching antigen is unknown.

The material sequenced was naive CD8+ T cells from PBMCs. The receptor was isolated from a man younger than 35 in good health. Some clones in this sample may be carry-over from other donors' samples. This sequence joins TRBV19 and TRBJ2-1, with 10 positions matching TRBD2. As DNA, the CDR3 is TGTGCCACCAGCCAGCGGGAGGGCCCTCGGTCCTACAATGAGCAGTTCTTC. This gives the protein CATSQREGPRSYNEQFF.